One and the same sample provided the 5 T cell receptor beta chains below, sequenced in a study of cytomegalovirus exposure and HLA in healthy donors. Primers: 60 Vbeta forward and 13 Jbeta reverse. The table came from immunoSEQ multiplex PCR; TCRdb's copy has only in-frame clones and leaves some out. The data contain more than 140,000 clones, around three fifths of them singletons. Sequences were obtained from PBMCs. The receptors derive from a woman between 25 and 40 years old in good health and CMV-seropositive.

The rearrangement joins TRBV13 to TRBJ1-6, with 10 bases that match TRBD1. The germline gives CDR1 PRHDT, CDR2 FYEKMQ (reference sequence). The CDR3 loop spans 15 amino acids. The ends lost 6 bases at V and 10 bases at J; junction bases unmatched: 9. The CDR3 DNA is TGTGCCAGCAGATCCTGGGGACAGGGGAGATCACCCCTCCACTTT. This gives the protein CASRSWGQGRSPLHF.

This clone showed up just a few times. This chain links TRBV5-5 with TRBJ1-1; D perhaps matches TRBD1 (5 bases). Trimming pared 2 bases from V and 5 bases from J, leaving 7 bases between. The V gene's germline CDR1 is SGHKS and CDR2 YYEKEE (reference sequence). This CDR3 contains 12 residues. The CDR3 DNA reads as TGTGCCAGCAGCTTTAGGGGTACTGAAGCTTTCTTT. As protein: CASSFRGTEAFF.

V is TRBV9 and J is TRBJ2-2, with 7 nucleotides matching TRBD1. The CDR3 is 17 amino acids. Trimming at V came to 0 bases and at J to 4 bases, leaving 9 bases not matched to a gene. Per the germline V gene, CDR1 is SGDLS and CDR2 is YYNGEE. CDR3 in DNA: TGTGCCAGCAGCGTAGCTTTAACAGGGGCTCTCACCGGGGAGCTGTTTTTT. Residues: CASSVALTGALTGELFF.

The gene calls are TRBV27 and TRBJ2-2; D is unclear. This CDR3 is 12 amino acids long. V was cut by 6 bases and J by 5 bases, with 7 bases left in between. Germline V lookup: CDR1 MNHEY, CDR2 SMNVEV (reference sequence). The CDR3 region has the DNA TGTGCCAGCAGCTTCGGTACCGGGGAGCTGTTTTTT. Encoded protein: CASSFGTGELFF.

The genes are TRBV6-5 and TRBJ2-7; no reliable D call. Germline-derived CDR1 and CDR2 are MNHEY and SVGAGI. There are 14 residues in the CDR3. The V end lost 2 bases, the J end lost 1 base, and 9 bases lay between the germline ends. CDR3 in DNA: TGTGCCAGCAGTTACAGCCGATTGTCCTACGAGCAGTACTTC. Encoded protein: CASSYSRLSYEQYF.